One and the same sample provided the 26 T cell receptor beta chains below, sequenced in a study of cytomegalovirus exposure and HLA in healthy donors. In the PCR, 60 Vbeta and 13 Jbeta primers were used. Repertoires were generated with immunoSEQ multiplex PCR, while TCRdb's copy carries only in-frame clones and drops some. This table has about 120,000 clones, 75% to 90% appearing once. The material sequenced was PBMCs. Receptors were obtained from a man in his thirties or forties in good health and CMV-seronegative.

With respect to this clone: One end of the junction fails to match germline, which may point to a read error. V is TRBV6-5 and J is TRBJ2-6; D may be TRBD2 (6 bases). This CDR3 region has 16 residues. The germline V gene encodes CDR1 MNHEY and CDR2 SVGAGI. CDR3 region: CASSYGGISGANGLTF. The CDR3 DNA reads TGTGCCAGCAGTTACGGGGGGATCTCTGGGGCCAACGGCCTGACTTTC.

The chain links TRBV9 to TRBJ1-2; TRBD1 matches 12 bases. Germline CDR1 reads SGDLS; CDR2 reads YYNGEE. The CDR3 is 17 amino acids. J was trimmed by 5 bases and V by 1 base; bases with no gene match: 9. In DNA form, the CDR3 reads TGTGCCAGCAGCGTATCGAGCGGGACAGGGGGCTGGTATGGCTACACCTTC. Protein: CASSVSSGTGGWYGYTF.

V gene TRBV5-8 combines with J gene TRBJ2-7; the D gene is possibly TRBD1 (5 bases). Germline V gives CDR1 SGHTS, CDR2 YDEGEE. The CDR3 has 16 amino acids. V was pared by 3 bases and J by 4 bases, with 20 bases between. The CDR3 bases are TGTGCCAGCAGCTCCCGATCGGGCAGGGAAAGTTACGAGCAGTACTTC. It encodes CASSSRSGRESYEQYF.

This chain connects TRBV5-6 to TRBJ1-5, with D tentatively TRBD1 (5 bases). CDR1 SGHDT and CDR2 YYEEEE come from the germline V gene. With 0 bases removed from V and 4 bases from J, the gap between germline ends came to 8 bases. This CDR3 comprises 14 residues. The CDR3 DNA follows: TGTGCCAGCAGCTTGGGACAGCTAAATCAGCCCCAGCATTTT. It specifies CASSLGQLNQPQHF.

The chain joins TRBV6-1 to TRBJ2-2; tentatively, D is TRBD1 (6 bases). The germline V and J ends were trimmed by 6 bases and 7 bases, with 15 bases remaining between them. CDR3 length equals 14 residues. Germline-derived CDR1 and CDR2 are MNHNS and SASEGT. The CDR3 DNA follows: TGTGCCAGCAGCCTACAGGGTTTCATCGGGGAGCTGTTTTTT. Amino acids: CASSLQGFIGELFF.

The genes are TRBV5-1 and TRBJ2-3; 8 bases align to TRBD1. The CDR3 contains 15 residues. Germline V lookup: CDR1 SGHRS, CDR2 YFSETQ. The J segment lost 8 bases and the V segment lost 0 bases, leaving 8 bases of the junction unmatched. CDR3 residues: CASSLGRGRDATQYF. Written as DNA, the CDR3 is TGCGCCAGCAGCTTGGGCAGGGGGCGCGACGCTACGCAGTATTTT.

The rearrangement joins TRBV6-5 to TRBJ1-2; D possibly corresponds to TRBD1 (6 bases). Per the germline V gene, CDR1 is MNHEY and CDR2 is SVGAGI. V was clipped by 4 bases and J by 4 bases, with 16 bases between them. CDR3 length: 15 residues. The CDR3 sequence is CASSSPTGAAYGYTF. As DNA, the CDR3 is TGTGCCAGCAGTTCCCCGACAGGCGCTGCCTATGGCTACACCTTC.

This clone was seen only once. The chain carries TRBV18 and TRBJ2-5; D unclear. The CDR3 extends over 13 amino acids. Looked up from germline, CDR1 is KGHSH and CDR2 is LQKENI. Trimming removed 3 bases from V and 1 base from J, with 6 bases in between. Written as DNA, the CDR3 is TGTGCCAGCTCACCGCAGGTCCAAGAGACCCAGTACTTC. Translated: CASSPQVQETQYF.

This chain uses TRBV5-1 with TRBJ2-3; 15 nucleotides agree with TRBD2. With V trimmed by 3 bases and J by 5 bases, 1 base remained unmatched. This CDR3 is built from 15 residues. Per germline, CDR1 SGHRS and CDR2 YFSETQ. The CDR3: CASSSGLAGGDTQYF. The CDR3 nucleotides read TGCGCCAGCAGCTCGGGACTAGCGGGGGGAGATACGCAGTATTTT.

This clone was recorded a few times. The rearrangement uses TRBV28 and TRBJ1-6; unclear D gene. V lost 7 bases, J lost 10 bases, and 26 bases lay in between. CDR1 is MDHEN and CDR2 is SYDVKM in the germline V gene. The length of the CDR3 is 17 residues. CDR3 nucleotides: TGTGCCAGCACTCGACGGCGGGGTCCGACGTTCAAGTCACCCCTCCACTTT. Translation: CASTRRRGPTFKSPLHF. The complete variable domain, with remaining parts taken from reference TRBV28 and TRBJ1-6, reads DVKVTQSSRYLVKRTGEKVFLECVQDMDHENMFWYRQDPGLGLRLIYFSYDVKMKEKGDIPEGYSVSREKKERFSLILESASTNQTSMYLCASTRRRGPTFKSPLHFGNGTRLTVT.

In its sample, this clone was seen once. The chain is built from TRBV2 and TRBJ2-5; D perhaps matches TRBD1 (6 bases). The CDR3 contains 14 residues. Trimming removed 0 bases from V and 4 bases from J, with 9 bases in between. The germline V gene encodes CDR1 SNHLY and CDR2 FYNNEI. The CDR3 region is CASSEAGGRETQYF. CDR3 DNA sequence: TGTGCCAGCAGTGAAGCTGGGGGCAGAGAGACCCAGTACTTC.

This chain links TRBV6-1 with TRBJ1-2; 9 bases agree with TRBD1. The CDR3 covers 20 residues. The V gene end was trimmed by 4 bases and the J gene end by 3 bases; junction bases not matched to a gene: 21. CDR1 and CDR2 from the germline V gene are MNHNS and SASEGT. The CDR3 loop reads CASSATFFGTGLDGDYGYTF. Here the CDR3 DNA reads TGTGCCAGCAGTGCCACTTTCTTCGGGACAGGGCTAGACGGGGACTATGGCTACACCTTC.

The J gene is TRBJ2-7, the V gene TRBV19; 10 bases align to TRBD2. V was pared by 3 bases and J by 0 bases, with 2 bases of the junction left unmatched. Germline V gene data show CDR1 as LNHDA and CDR2 as SQIVND (reference sequence). The CDR3 spans 15 residues. For the CDR3, the DNA is TGTGCCAGTAGTATCTTAGCGGGGGGCTCCTACGAGCAGTACTTC. Its protein product is CASSILAGGSYEQYF. Full variable domain (remainder filled in from reference TRBV19 and TRBJ2-7): DGGITQSPKYLFRKEGQNVTLSCEQNLNHDAMYWYRQDPGQGLRLIYYSQIVNDFQKGDIAEGYSVSREKKESFPLTVTSAQKNPTAFYLCASSILAGGSYEQYFGPGTRLTVT.

This chain connects TRBV7-7 to TRBJ2-3; the match to TRBD2 covers 9 bases. Trimming removed 4 bases from V and 3 bases from J; junction bases left unmatched: 5. The germline CDR1 and CDR2 sequences are SSHAT and FNYEAQ (reference sequence). The CDR3 extends over 15 amino acids. This CDR3 reads CASSSLAGTTDTQYF. The CDR3 DNA reads TGTGCCAGCAGCTCTCTAGCGGGGACTACAGATACGCAGTATTTT.

The rearrangement links TRBV11-2 to TRBJ2-5, with D perhaps TRBD2 (6 bases). The CDR3 is 15 amino acids. Germline V gene data show CDR1 as SGHAT and CDR2 as FQNNGV. Trimming removed 5 bases from V and 2 bases from J, with 15 bases in between. The CDR3 region has the DNA TGTGCCAGCAGCCCCCGGAGGGTAGGGCAAGAGACCCAGTACTTC. The encoded protein is CASSPRRVGQETQYF.

Worth noting for this clone: At one of its ends the junction is not consistent with the germline gene, which may arise from a read error. The chain uses TRBV7-9 and TRBJ1-4; TRBD1 matches 10 bases. CDR3 length equals 17 residues. Germline CDR1 SEHNR, CDR2 FQNEAQ (reference sequence). CDR3: CSSSLTGGEAIGEKLFF. CDR3 coding DNA: TGTTCCAGCAGCTTGACAGGGGGCGAAGCGATTGGTGAAAAACTGTTTTTT. The complete variable domain, with remaining parts taken from reference TRBV7-9 and TRBJ1-4, reads DTGVSQNPRHKITKRGQNVTFRCDPISEHNRLYWYRQTLGQGPEFLTYFQNEAQLEKSRLLSDRFSAERPKGSFSTLEIQRTEQGDSAMYLCSSSLTGGEAIGEKLFFGSGTQLSVL.

V is TRBV19 and J is TRBJ1-1; 8 bases map to TRBD1. V shed 6 bases and J 1 base; nucleotides not matched to a gene: 1. The CDR3 length is 13 residues. The V gene's germline CDR1 is LNHDA and CDR2 SQIVND (reference sequence). Here the CDR3 reads CASRDRANTEAFF. CDR3 DNA sequence: TGTGCCAGTAGGGACAGGGCGAACACTGAAGCTTTCTTT. The whole variable domain, remainder taken from reference TRBV19 and TRBJ1-1, is DGGITQSPKYLFRKEGQNVTLSCEQNLNHDAMYWYRQDPGQGLRLIYYSQIVNDFQKGDIAEGYSVSREKKESFPLTVTSAQKNPTAFYLCASRDRANTEAFFGQGTRLTVV.

The sample holds a few counts of this clone. This chain joins TRBV5-1 and TRBJ2-3, with D unresolved. This CDR3 is 14 amino acids long. Germline CDR1 SGHRS, CDR2 YFSETQ. The ends were cut back, 0 bases at V and 2 bases at J, with 7 bases in the middle. CDR3 sequence reads: CASSLGPPTDTQYF. CDR3 bases: TGCGCCAGCAGCTTGGGTCCTCCCACAGATACGCAGTATTTT.

The chain is built from TRBV27 and TRBJ2-3, with 11 positions matching TRBD1. This CDR3 is built from 14 residues. CDR1 and CDR2 (germline): MNHEY, SMNVEV (reference sequence). The V gene end was trimmed by 4 bases and the J gene end by 5 bases; junction bases not matched to a gene: 2. CDR3: CASSWDRGVDTQYF. The CDR3 DNA reads as TGTGCCAGCAGTTGGGACAGGGGGGTAGATACGCAGTATTTT.

J is TRBJ1-2 and V is TRBV19; 8 bases agree with TRBD1. V was clipped by 3 bases and J by 7 bases; unmatched bases: 10. Germline values: CDR1 LNHDA, CDR2 SQIVND (reference sequence). The CDR3 has 15 residues. For the CDR3, the DNA is TGTGCCAGTAGTATGGGCCGGACAGGGAAGAGTGGCTACACCTTC. It yields the protein CASSMGRTGKSGYTF. Together with reference TRBV19 and TRBJ1-2, the CDR3 gives the full variable domain: DGGITQSPKYLFRKEGQNVTLSCEQNLNHDAMYWYRQDPGQGLRLIYYSQIVNDFQKGDIAEGYSVSREKKESFPLTVTSAQKNPTAFYLCASSMGRTGKSGYTFGSGTRLTVV.

This clone has a handful of counts. The V call is TRBV7-2, the J call TRBJ2-6; maybe TRBD1 (5 bases). The CDR3 runs 17 residues. V gave up 3 bases and J gave up 4 bases, with 16 bases separating them. The V gene's germline CDR1 is SGHTA and CDR2 FQGNSA. The CDR3 DNA follows: TGTGCCAGCAGCTTCGTAAGCCAGGGCACCGGGGCCAACGTCCTGACTTTC. Translation gives CASSFVSQGTGANVLTF.

The rearrangement uses TRBV7-8 and TRBJ1-2; 7 positions match TRBD1. Losses at the gene ends were 5 bases for V and 7 bases for J; bases not matched to a gene: 4. CDR3 length equals 12 residues. CDR1 and CDR2 (germline): SGHVS, FQNEAQ. CDR3 bases: TGTGCCAGCAGCCGAAACAGGGGTGGCTACACCTTC. This translates into CASSRNRGGYTF.

The table lists this clone with a few counts. This chain joins TRBV9 and TRBJ2-7; possible D gene TRBD1, 5 bases. Germline assignment: CDR1 SGDLS and CDR2 YYNGEE. Trimming removed 0 bases from V and 1 base from J, with 14 bases in between. CDR3 length: 16 residues. The CDR3: CASSVEGRAGSYEQYF. The CDR3 DNA reads as TGTGCCAGCAGCGTAGAGGGCAGGGCCGGATCCTACGAGCAGTACTTC. Together with reference TRBV9 and TRBJ2-7, the CDR3 gives the full variable domain: DSGVTQTPKHLITATGQRVTLRCSPRSGDLSVYWYQQSLDQGLQFLIQYYNGEERAKGNILERFSAQQFPDLHSELNLSSLELGDSALYFCASSVEGRAGSYEQYFGPGTRLTVT.

About this clone: The sample holds other DNA sequences that translate to the same CDR3. The V and J genes are TRBV28 and TRBJ1-4; a weak D match, TRBD1 (5 bases). V dropped 6 bases and J dropped 4 bases, with 9 bases sitting between them. The germline CDR1 and CDR2 sequences are MDHEN and SYDVKM. The CDR3 spans 13 residues. CDR3 sequence reads: CASSSDSNEKLFF. The CDR3 coding sequence is TGTGCCAGCAGCTCCGACAGTAATGAAAAACTGTTTTTT.

The V call is TRBV4-3, the J call TRBJ2-1; TRBD2 matches 11 bases. The germline gives CDR1 LGHNA, CDR2 YSLEER. CDR3 length: 14 amino acids. J was trimmed by 7 bases and V by 5 bases; bases with no gene match: 4. In DNA form, the CDR3 reads TGCGCCAGCAGCGGGCTAGCGGGGGGAAATGAGCAGTTCTTC. It translates to CASSGLAGGNEQFF.

The gene calls are TRBV7-2 and TRBJ2-4, with D possibly being TRBD1 (5 bases). Deletions cut 2 bases from V and 3 bases from J, with 17 bases between. From germline, CDR1 is SGHTA and CDR2 FQGNSA. The length of the CDR3 is 17 residues. The CDR3: CASSLQGQTANKNIQYF. The CDR3 DNA follows: TGTGCCAGCAGCTTACAAGGCCAGACAGCAAACAAAAACATTCAGTACTTC.